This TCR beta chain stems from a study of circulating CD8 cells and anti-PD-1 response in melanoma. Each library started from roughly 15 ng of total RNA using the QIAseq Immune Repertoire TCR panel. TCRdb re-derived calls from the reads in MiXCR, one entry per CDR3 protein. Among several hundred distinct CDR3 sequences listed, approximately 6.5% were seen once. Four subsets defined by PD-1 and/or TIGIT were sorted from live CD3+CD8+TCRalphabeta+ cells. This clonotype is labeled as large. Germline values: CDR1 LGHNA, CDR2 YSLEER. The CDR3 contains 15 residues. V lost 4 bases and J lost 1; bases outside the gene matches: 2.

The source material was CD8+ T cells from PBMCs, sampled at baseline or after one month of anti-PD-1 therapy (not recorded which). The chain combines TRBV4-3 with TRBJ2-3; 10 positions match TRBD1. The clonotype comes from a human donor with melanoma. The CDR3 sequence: CASSPDRGRTDTQYF. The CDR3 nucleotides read TGCGCCAGCAGCCCTGACAGGGGGCGCACAGATACGCAGTATTTT.